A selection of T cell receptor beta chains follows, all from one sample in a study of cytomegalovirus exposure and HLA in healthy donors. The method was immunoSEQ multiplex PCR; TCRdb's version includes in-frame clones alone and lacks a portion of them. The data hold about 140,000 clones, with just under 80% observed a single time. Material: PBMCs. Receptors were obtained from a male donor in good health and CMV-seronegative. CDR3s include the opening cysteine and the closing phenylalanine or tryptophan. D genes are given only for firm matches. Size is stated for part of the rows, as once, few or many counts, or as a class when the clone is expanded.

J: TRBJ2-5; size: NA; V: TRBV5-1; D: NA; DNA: TGCGCCAGCAGCTTCAAACAAGAGACCCAGTACTTC; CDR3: CASSFKQETQYF
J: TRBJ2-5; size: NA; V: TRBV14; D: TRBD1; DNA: TGTGCCAGCAGCGAAACCGGGGACAGGGAGACCCAGTACTTC; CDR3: CASSETGDRETQYF
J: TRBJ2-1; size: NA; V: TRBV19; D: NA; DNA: TGTGCCAGTAGTGGACAGAGCTCCTACAATGAGCAGTTCTTC; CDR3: CASSGQSSYNEQFF
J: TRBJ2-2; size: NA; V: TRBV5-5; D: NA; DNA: TGTGCCAGCACCACGGACACCGGGGAGCTGTTTTTT; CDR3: CASTTDTGELFF
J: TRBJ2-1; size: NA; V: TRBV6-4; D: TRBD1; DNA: TGTGCCAGCAGTGACGCGACAGGGGTTCCCTACAATGAGCAGTTCTTC; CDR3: CASSDATGVPYNEQFF
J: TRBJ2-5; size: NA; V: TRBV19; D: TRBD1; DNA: TGTGCCAGTAGTTCGTCGGACAGGCTCCGAGAGACCCAGTACTTC; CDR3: CASSSSDRLRETQYF
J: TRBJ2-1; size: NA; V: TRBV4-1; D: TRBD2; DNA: TGCGCCAGCAGCATCGGGACTAGTTTGAATGAGCAGTTCTTC; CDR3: CASSIGTSLNEQFF
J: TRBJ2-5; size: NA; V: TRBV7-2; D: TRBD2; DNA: TGTGCCAGCAGCGCTAGCGGGGGGTCAACCCAGTACTTC; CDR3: CASSASGGSTQYF
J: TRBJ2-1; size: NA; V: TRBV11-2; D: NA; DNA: TGTGCCAGCACCAAACGTTTCAGTAATCCAGTGGTCTTC; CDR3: CASTKRFSNPVVF
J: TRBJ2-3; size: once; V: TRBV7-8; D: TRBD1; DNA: TGTGCCAGCAGCCAGTTGGGACAGGGTGAAGCAGATACGCAGTATTTT; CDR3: CASSQLGQGEADTQYF
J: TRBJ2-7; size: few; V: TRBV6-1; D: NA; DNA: TGTGCCAGCAGTGAAGCGCGGCCCGGCGAGCAGTACTTC; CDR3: CASSEARPGEQYF
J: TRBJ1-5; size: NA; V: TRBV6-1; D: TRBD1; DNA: TGTGCCAGCAGACCTACAGGGGTAGACTCTCAGCCCCAGCATTTT; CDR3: CASRPTGVDSQPQHF
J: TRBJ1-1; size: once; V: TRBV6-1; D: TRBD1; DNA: TGTGCCAGCAGTCTGGACAGGGGGCACACTGAAGCTTTCTTT; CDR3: CASSLDRGHTEAFF
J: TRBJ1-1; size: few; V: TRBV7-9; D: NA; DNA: TGTGCCAGCAGCCCCCAAGGAGGGAGTGAAGCTTTCTTT; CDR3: CASSPQGGSEAFF
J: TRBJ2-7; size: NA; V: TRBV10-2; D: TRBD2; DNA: TGCGCCAGTGGAGCGGGGGGTTGGTACGAGCAGTACTTC; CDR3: CASGAGGWYEQYF
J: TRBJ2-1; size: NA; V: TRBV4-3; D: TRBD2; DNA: TGCGCCAGCAGCCGGGTTAGCGGGGGGGAGGCTGGCGAGCAGTTCTTC; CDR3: CASSRVSGGEAGEQFF
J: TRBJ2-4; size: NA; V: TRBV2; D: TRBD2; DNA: TGTGCCAGCAGCACTGGACTAGCGGGGGGTGGGAACATTCAGTACTTC; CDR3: CASSTGLAGGGNIQYF
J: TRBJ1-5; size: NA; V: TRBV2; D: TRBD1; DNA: TGTGCCAGCAGTGAATTCGGACAGGGACATCAGCCCCAGCATTTT; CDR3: CASSEFGQGHQPQHF